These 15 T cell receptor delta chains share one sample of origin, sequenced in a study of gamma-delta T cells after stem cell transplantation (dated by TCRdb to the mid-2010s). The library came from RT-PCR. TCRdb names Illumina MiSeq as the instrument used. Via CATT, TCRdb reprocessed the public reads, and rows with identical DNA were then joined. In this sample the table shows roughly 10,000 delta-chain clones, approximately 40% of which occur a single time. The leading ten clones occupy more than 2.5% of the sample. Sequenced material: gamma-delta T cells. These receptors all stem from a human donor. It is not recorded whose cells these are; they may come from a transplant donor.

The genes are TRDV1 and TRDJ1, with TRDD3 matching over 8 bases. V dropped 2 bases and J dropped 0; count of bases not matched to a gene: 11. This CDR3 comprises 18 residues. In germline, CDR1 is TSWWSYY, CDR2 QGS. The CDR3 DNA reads TGTGCTCTTGGGGAAATGGGGATACTGGTCCGGTACACCGATAAACTCATCTTT. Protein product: CALGEMGILVRYTDKLIF.

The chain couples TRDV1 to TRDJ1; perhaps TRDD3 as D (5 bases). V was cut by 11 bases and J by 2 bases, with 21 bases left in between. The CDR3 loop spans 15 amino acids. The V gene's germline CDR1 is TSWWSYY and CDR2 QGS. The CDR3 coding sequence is TGTGCTAGTGGGGAACGCCCCCCACGGACCGATAAACTCATCTTT. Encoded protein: CASGERPPRTDKLIF.

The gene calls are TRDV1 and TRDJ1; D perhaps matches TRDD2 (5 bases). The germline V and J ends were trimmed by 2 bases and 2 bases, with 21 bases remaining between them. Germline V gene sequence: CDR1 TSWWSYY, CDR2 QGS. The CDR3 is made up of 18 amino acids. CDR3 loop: CALGECFPRVLRTDKLIF. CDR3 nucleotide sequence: TGTGCTCTTGGGGAATGCTTCCCACGGGTACTGCGTACCGATAAACTCATCTTT.

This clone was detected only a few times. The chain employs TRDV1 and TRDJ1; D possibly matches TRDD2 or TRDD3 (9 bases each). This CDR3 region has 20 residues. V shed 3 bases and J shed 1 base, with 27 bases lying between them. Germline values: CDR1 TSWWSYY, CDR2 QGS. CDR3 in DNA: TGTGCTCTTGGGGACCGGGGCCTTCCTACAATGGGGGATATCACCGATAAACTCATCTTT. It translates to CALGDRGLPTMGDITDKLIF.

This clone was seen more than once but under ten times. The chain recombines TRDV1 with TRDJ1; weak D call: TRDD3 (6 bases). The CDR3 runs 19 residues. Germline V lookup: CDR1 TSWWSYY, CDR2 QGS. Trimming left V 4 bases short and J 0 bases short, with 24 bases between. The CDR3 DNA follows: TGTGCTCTTGGGGGATTACTGTCCTGGGGACAGATGAACACCGATAAACTCATCTTT. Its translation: CALGGLLSWGQMNTDKLIF.

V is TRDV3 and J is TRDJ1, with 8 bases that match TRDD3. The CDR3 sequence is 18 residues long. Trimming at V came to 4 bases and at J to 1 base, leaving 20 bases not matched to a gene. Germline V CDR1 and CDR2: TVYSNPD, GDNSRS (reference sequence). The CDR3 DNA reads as TGTGCCTCCGTAAATACTAGTCTGGGGGAAAATATCACCGATAAACTCATCTTT. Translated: CASVNTSLGENITDKLIF.

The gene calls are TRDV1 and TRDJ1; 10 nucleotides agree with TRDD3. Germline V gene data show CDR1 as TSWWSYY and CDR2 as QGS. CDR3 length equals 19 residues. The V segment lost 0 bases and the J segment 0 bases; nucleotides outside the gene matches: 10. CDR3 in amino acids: CALGELLRSTGGYTDKLIF. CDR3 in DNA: TGTGCTCTTGGGGAACTTCTCCGGAGTACTGGGGGATACACCGATAAACTCATCTTT.

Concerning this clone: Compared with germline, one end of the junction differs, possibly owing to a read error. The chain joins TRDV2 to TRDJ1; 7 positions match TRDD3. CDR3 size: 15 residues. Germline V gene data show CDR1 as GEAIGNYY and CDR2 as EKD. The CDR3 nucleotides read TGTGCCTGTGACATATCGTACTGGGGCACCGATAACCTCATCTTT. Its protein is CACDISYWGTDNLIF.

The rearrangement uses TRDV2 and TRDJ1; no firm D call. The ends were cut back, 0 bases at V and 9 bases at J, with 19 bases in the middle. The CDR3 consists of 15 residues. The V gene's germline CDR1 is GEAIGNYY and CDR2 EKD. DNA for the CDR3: TGTGCCTGTGACACCGAATCCGTATACCCCGAGCAACTCATCTTT. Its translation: CACDTESVYPEQLIF.

The CDR3: CASGEGAGGTDKLIF. As DNA, the CDR3 is TGTGCTAGTGGGGAAGGCGCAGGGGGGACGGATAAACTCATCTTT. The chain couples TRDV1 to TRDJ1, with D maybe TRDD3 (6 bases). Germline values: CDR1 TSWWSYY, CDR2 QGS. V shed 11 bases and J shed 5 bases, with 24 bases lying between them. This CDR3 is built from 15 residues.

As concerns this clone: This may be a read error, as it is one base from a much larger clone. CDR3 amino acids: CACDTGGRLSLTAELFF. The CDR3, as DNA: TGTGCCTGTGACACTGGGGGCCGACTATCTTTGACAGCAGAACTCTTCTTT. V usage is TRDV2 and J usage is TRDJ2; D might be TRDD3 (6 bases). This CDR3 comprises 17 residues. Germline CDR1 and CDR2: GEAIGNYY and EKD.

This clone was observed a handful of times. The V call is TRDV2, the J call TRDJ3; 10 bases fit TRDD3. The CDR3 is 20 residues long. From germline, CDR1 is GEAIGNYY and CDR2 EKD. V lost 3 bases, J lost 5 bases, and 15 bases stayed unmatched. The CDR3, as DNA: TGTGCCTGTGACCTTCTCAGTACTGGGGGATCCCCGAGGGACACCCGACAGATGTTTTTC. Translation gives CACDLLSTGGSPRDTRQMFF.

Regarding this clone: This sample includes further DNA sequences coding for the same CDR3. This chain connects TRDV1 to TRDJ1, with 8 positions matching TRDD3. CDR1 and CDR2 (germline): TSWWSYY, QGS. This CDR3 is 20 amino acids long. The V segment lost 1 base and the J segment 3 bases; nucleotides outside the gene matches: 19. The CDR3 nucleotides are TGTGCTCTTGGGGAACCCACTCCGGTACTGGGGGCTCCTCTGGCCGATAAACTCATCTTT. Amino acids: CALGEPTPVLGAPLADKLIF.

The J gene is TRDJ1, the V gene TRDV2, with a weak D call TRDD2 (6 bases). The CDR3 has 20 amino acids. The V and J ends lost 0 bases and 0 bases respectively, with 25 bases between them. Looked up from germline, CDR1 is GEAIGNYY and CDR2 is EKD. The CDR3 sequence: CACDTGGDGRTLPYTDKLIF. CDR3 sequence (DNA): TGTGCCTGTGACACCGGGGGTGATGGGCGAACCCTTCCGTACACCGATAAACTCATCTTT.

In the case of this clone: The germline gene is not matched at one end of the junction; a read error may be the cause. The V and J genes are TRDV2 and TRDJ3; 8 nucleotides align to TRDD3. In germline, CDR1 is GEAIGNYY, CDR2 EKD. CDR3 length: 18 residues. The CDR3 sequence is CACDTGGFRSWDTLQMFF. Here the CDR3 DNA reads TGTGCCTGTGACACTGGGGGATTCCGCTCCTGGGACACCCTACAGATGTTTTTC.